The 16 T cell receptor beta chains given below trace back to one sample, sequenced in a study of CD4 T cells in relation to SARS-CoV-2 and coronaviruses. These receptors lack a known antigen. The assay was immunoSEQ multiplex PCR, and TCRdb's table has in-frame clones only and misses some. The sample has about 36,000 clones; 77% are singletons. Sequencing was performed on memory CD4+ T cells from PBMCs, cultured in vitro. These receptors were collected from an adult with COVID-19.

V is TRBV19 and J is TRBJ2-5, with a weak D call TRBD1 (6 bases). CDR3 length: 13 amino acids. Per germline, CDR1 LNHDA and CDR2 SQIVND (reference sequence). V was pared by 7 bases and J by 2 bases, with 11 bases between. The CDR3 loop reads CASTMTGQETQYF. Here the CDR3 DNA reads TGTGCCAGTACCATGACAGGACAAGAGACCCAGTACTTC.

The genes are TRBV24-1 and TRBJ2-1; 7 nucleotides line up with TRBD2. This CDR3 spans 16 amino acids. CDR1 and CDR2 (germline): KGHDR, SFDVKD. The ends lost 3 bases at V and 5 bases at J; junction bases unmatched: 9. The CDR3 bases are TGTGCCACCAGTGATGGTGGCGGGAGCATCGACAATGAGCAGTTCTTC. Encoded protein: CATSDGGGSIDNEQFF.

The V call is TRBV5-1, the J call TRBJ2-7, with D perhaps matching TRBD1 (6 bases). V was pared by 0 bases and J by 3 bases, with 13 bases between. There are 15 residues in the CDR3. The V gene's germline CDR1 is SGHRS and CDR2 YFSETQ. The CDR3 is CASSLAATGLYEQYF. CDR3 bases: TGCGCCAGCAGCTTGGCCGCGACAGGCCTCTACGAGCAGTACTTC.

The rearrangement joins TRBV28 to TRBJ2-7, with 7 nucleotides matching TRBD1. This CDR3 region has 15 residues. With V trimmed by 3 bases and J by 1 base, 6 bases remained unmatched. Germline V gene sequence: CDR1 MDHEN, CDR2 SYDVKM. CDR3 sequence: CASSFTGTASYEQYF. In nucleotides, the CDR3 is TGTGCCAGCAGTTTCACCGGGACAGCGTCCTACGAGCAGTACTTC.

This rearrangement joins TRBV11-2 to TRBJ2-7, with 8 bases fitting TRBD2. With V trimmed by 1 base and J by 3 bases, 8 bases remained unmatched. Germline-derived CDR1 and CDR2 are SGHAT and FQNNGV. The CDR3 sequence is 16 residues long. The CDR3: CASSLGSGGVFYEQYF. The CDR3 bases are TGTGCCAGCAGCTTAGGGTCCGGGGGGGTGTTCTACGAGCAGTACTTC. Full variable domain (remainder filled in from reference TRBV11-2 and TRBJ2-7): EAGVAQSPRYKIIEKRQSVAFWCNPISGHATLYWYQQILGQGPKLLIQFQNNGVVDDSQLPKDRFSAERLKGVDSTLKIQPAKLEDSAVYLCASSLGSGGVFYEQYFGPGTRLTVT.

As concerns this clone: The junction differs from germline at one of its ends, possibly a read error. The chain links TRBV29-1 to TRBJ1-4; weak D call: TRBD1 (5 bases). Per germline, CDR1 SQVTM and CDR2 ANQGSEA. CDR3 length equals 11 residues. CDR3 nucleotide sequence: TGCAGCGTGGAGGCCTGGGGGTTGTGCTATTTT. It is translated as CSVEAWGLCYF.

The chain employs TRBV18 and TRBJ1-5; maybe TRBD1 (6 bases). Germline lookup yields CDR1 KGHSH and CDR2 LQKENI. The CDR3 consists of 15 residues. The ends were cut back, 2 bases at V and 1 base at J, with 9 bases in the middle. The CDR3 spells CASSPDRLSNQPQHF. DNA of the CDR3: TGTGCCAGCTCACCAGACAGGTTGAGCAATCAGCCCCAGCATTTT.

This clone was detected only a few times. J is TRBJ1-2 and V is TRBV27; D might be TRBD1 (5 bases). The germline gives CDR1 MNHEY, CDR2 SMNVEV (reference sequence). The CDR3 is made up of 14 amino acids. Trimming removed 3 bases from V and 8 bases from J, with 16 bases in between. For the CDR3, the DNA is TGTGCCAGCAGTTTTCAGGGTCGAACGGGGGGCTACACCTTC. Residues: CASSFQGRTGGYTF.

This chain joins TRBV27 and TRBJ2-6; 9 positions agree with TRBD2. Germline V lookup: CDR1 MNHEY, CDR2 SMNVEV (reference sequence). V was clipped by 7 bases and J by 0 bases; unmatched bases: 13. There are 19 residues in the CDR3. This CDR3 reads CASKRAGGPGRSGANVLTF. In nucleotides, the CDR3 is TGTGCCAGCAAGAGGGCGGGAGGGCCTGGTCGCTCTGGGGCCAACGTCCTGACTTTC.

This chain uses TRBV2 with TRBJ2-2, with 8 bases that match TRBD1. V lost 6 bases and J lost 3; bases outside the gene matches: 3. CDR1 is SNHLY and CDR2 is FYNNEI in the germline V gene. The length of the CDR3 is 14 residues. This CDR3 is CASRWGQDTGELFF. The CDR3 nucleotides are TGTGCCAGCAGATGGGGACAGGACACCGGGGAGCTGTTTTTT.

The CDR3 DNA follows: TGTGCCAGCAGTCGGTCAGGACCCGCCTCCTACGAGCAGTACTTC. The encoded protein is CASSRSGPASYEQYF. The rearrangement uses TRBV6-5 and TRBJ2-7, with D unclear. V was clipped by 5 bases and J by 0 bases, with 14 bases between them. Germline CDR1 and CDR2: MNHEY and SVGAGI. This CDR3 comprises 15 residues.

V gene TRBV5-1 combines with J gene TRBJ2-5; 7 bases are a match to TRBD1. J lost 4 bases, V lost 4 bases, and 7 bases had no gene match. Germline V gene data show CDR1 as SGHRS and CDR2 as YFSETQ. The CDR3 loop spans 14 amino acids. CDR3 region: CASSGGQVGETQYF. The CDR3 DNA is TGCGCCAGCAGCGGCGGACAGGTCGGAGAGACCCAGTACTTC. The full variable domain, in which reference TRBV5-1 and TRBJ2-5 provide the parts outside the CDR3, is KAGVTQTPRYLIKTRGQQVTLSCSPISGHRSVSWYQQTPGQGLQFLFEYFSETQRNKGNFPGRFSGRQFSNSRSEMNVSTLELGDSALYLCASSGGQVGETQYFGPGTRLLVL.

The J gene is TRBJ1-6, the V gene TRBV18; D not certain. Germline V lookup: CDR1 KGHSH, CDR2 LQKENI. V gave up 1 base and J gave up 8 bases, with 6 bases separating them. CDR3 size: 13 residues. CDR3 protein: CASSPRLDSPLHF. DNA of the CDR3: TGTGCCAGCTCACCACGACTCGATTCACCCCTCCACTTT.

The chain is built from TRBV28 and TRBJ1-6; D is ambiguous. The CDR3 contains 15 residues. The germline V gene has CDR1 MDHEN and CDR2 SYDVKM. Trimming pared 3 bases from V and 7 bases from J, leaving 13 bases between. CDR3 loop: CASSFGDRPNSPLHF. DNA for the CDR3: TGTGCCAGCAGTTTCGGAGACCGGCCGAATTCACCCCTCCACTTT.

The rearrangement uses TRBV5-5 and TRBJ2-7, with a weak D call TRBD2 (5 bases). Germline CDR1 reads SGHKS; CDR2 reads YYEKEE (reference sequence). Trimming took off 2 bases at V and 6 bases at J, with 15 bases between the two ends. CDR3 length equals 14 residues. The CDR3 nucleotides are TGTGCCAGCAGCTTTAGGTCGAGTGAGGGCGAGCAGTACTTC. Translated, it gives CASSFRSSEGEQYF. Full variable domain (outside the CDR3, taken from reference TRBV5-5 and TRBJ2-7): DAGVTQSPTHLIKTRGQQVTLRCSPISGHKSVSWYQQVLGQGPQFIFQYYEKEERGRGNFPDRFSARQFPNYSSELNVNALLLGDSALYLCASSFRSSEGEQYFGPGTRLTVT.

This clone was counted only a few times. The V and J genes are TRBV28 and TRBJ1-2; no firm D call. Trimming left V 3 bases short and J 7 bases short, with 12 bases between. The CDR3 covers 13 residues. Germline CDR1 MDHEN, CDR2 SYDVKM. The CDR3 DNA reads TGTGCCAGCAGTTTTCCAGCGATCCGTGGCTACACCTTC. It is translated as CASSFPAIRGYTF.